These T cell receptor beta chains were read from a single sample in a study of T cell repertoires in cytomegalovirus infection. TCRdb processed the reads anew with MiXCR; each CDR3 protein has one entry. The sample includes under 200,000 distinct CDR3 sequences, approximately 28% of them seen just once. The sequencing input was PBMCs. These receptors were collected from a human donor in good health (CMV status not recorded). Some clones in this sample may be carry-over from other donors' samples. Each CDR3 is given with its conserved first and last residue. D genes are given only for firm matches. Clone size is shown for a subset of rows, as once, few, many or a class of expanded clone.

clone_size	v_call	cdr3_length	d_call	j_call	cdr3_nt	cdr3_aa
NA	TRBV7-2	14	NA	TRBJ2-3	TGTGCCACTACGGGACCCCGGGCCACAGATACGCAGTATTTT	CATTGPRATDTQYF
NA	TRBV7-2	15	NA	TRBJ1-5	TGTGCCAGCAGCTATAGCGGCGGGTTCAATCAGCCCCAGCATTTT	CASSYSGGFNQPQHF
NA	TRBV15	19	TRBD2	TRBJ2-5	TGTGCCACCAGCAGAGATTTGGCGACTAGCGGGGGGCCGCAAGAGACCCAGTACTTC	CATSRDLATSGGPQETQYF
NA	TRBV7-9	16	NA	TRBJ1-1	TGTGCCAGCAGCTTAGGGGGTTGGGGGGACGGGACTGAAGCTTTCTTT	CASSLGGWGDGTEAFF
NA	TRBV20-1	18	TRBD1	TRBJ2-2	TGCAGTGCTAGAGATCAGAGGGGGCTCCGCCCTAACACCGGGGAGCTGTTTTTT	CSARDQRGLRPNTGELFF
few	TRBV7-2	14	NA	TRBJ1-4	TGTGCCAGCAGCCCGGATCTCGGCCCCGAAAAACTGTTTTTT	CASSPDLGPEKLFF
many	TRBV7-2	17	TRBD2	TRBJ2-1	TGTGCCAGCAGCTCTACCCTAGCGGGGAGCTCCTACAATGAGCAGTTCTTC	CASSSTLAGSSYNEQFF
NA	TRBV20-1	14	NA	TRBJ1-1	TGCAGTGCTCTGGACAGTTACTTGAACACTGAAGCTTTCTTT	CSALDSYLNTEAFF
few	TRBV7-8	15	NA	TRBJ2-7	TGTGCCAGCAGCTTAGGGGCACCGGGAGCCTACGAGCAGTACTTC	CASSLGAPGAYEQYF
few	TRBV25-1	16	TRBD1	TRBJ2-1	TGTGCCAGCAGTGAATGGGGAGGGGACAGGGGAAATGAGCAGTTCTTC	CASSEWGGDRGNEQFF
many	TRBV6-2/TRBV6-3	11	NA	TRBJ1-2	TGTGCCAGCAGTCGCAACTATGGCTACACCTTC	CASSRNYGYTF